This T cell receptor (beta chain) was retrieved from a study of blood T cell repertoires in COVID-19. Study details: Sources were T cells, B-cell-depleted T cells, or PBMCs; the material itself was cDNA or gDNA.

In the original workflow: Reference gene primer amplification gave estimated nucleated cell counts. The method was immunoSEQ multiplex PCR; TCRdb's version includes in-frame clones alone and lacks a portion of them. The DNA was the basis for D and trimming; V, J and clone size are from that table. The table lists a few hundred thousand clones, around nine tenths of them singletons. This clone was observed a single time. Germline CDR1 SGHVS, CDR2 FQNEAQ. This CDR3 region has 14 residues. The V end lost 5 bases, the J end lost 5 bases, and 15 bases lay between the germline ends. The TCR originated in a woman aged 50 to 60 with active or convalescent COVID-19. The V gene is TRBV7-8, the J gene TRBJ2-5; D is undetermined. Sequencing input: peripheral blood. The DNA for the CDR3 is TGTGCCAGCAGCCTAGAAGAGGCCCGGGAGACCCAGTACTTC. It yields the protein CASSLEEARETQYF.